The 14 T cell receptor beta chains given below trace back to one sample, sequenced in a study of prognosis after radiotherapy for stage I lung cancer. Researchers used two-round multiplex PCR to amplify TCR beta CDR3 starting from genomic DNA. Each TRBV and TRBJ gene had its own primer in the first PCR round. MiXCR was run by TCRdb on the multiplex PCR reads, yielding one entry per CDR3 protein. There are about 28,000 distinct CDR3 sequences in the sample; around 46% occur only once, and approximately 15% lies in the top ten. Specimen: PBMCs, collected before or after stereotactic body radiation therapy (not recorded which). These receptors came from a donor over 45 with non-small cell lung cancer.

This clonotype has at least ten counts. The V gene is TRBV20-1, the J gene TRBJ2-7; 10 bases agree with TRBD2. Unmatched junction bases numbered 8, after V lost 2 bases and J lost 7 bases. Germline CDR1 and CDR2: DFQATT and SNEGSKA (reference sequence). The CDR3 is 14 amino acids. The CDR3 DNA reads TGCAGTGCTAGAAGGACTAGCGGCCGCCGGGAGCAGTACTTC. Residues: CSARRTSGRREQYF.

This clonotype showed up just once. At one of its ends the junction is not consistent with the germline gene, which may arise from a read error. CDR3 protein: CASRPGQGVLTWELFF. CDR3 coding DNA: TGCGCTAGCAGACCCGGACAGGGTGTTTTAACCTGGGAGCTGTTTTTT. This rearrangement joins TRBV7-3 to TRBJ2-2; TRBD1 agrees at 8 bases. The CDR3 extends over 16 amino acids. Germline V CDR1 and CDR2: SGHTA, FQGTGA.

This chain connects TRBV11-3 to TRBJ2-7; no clear D. This CDR3 is built from 14 residues. V lost 3 bases, J lost 6 bases, and 15 bases lay in between. In germline, CDR1 is SGHNT, CDR2 YENEEA. CDR3 loop: CASSLGDSGREQYF. In DNA form, the CDR3 reads TGTGCCAGCAGCTTGGGCGACTCCGGGCGCGAGCAGTACTTC.

This chain joins TRBV27 and TRBJ2-3, with D possibly TRBD2 on 6 matching bases. The CDR3 loop spans 12 amino acids. Between the trimmed V and J ends, which lost 10 bases and 3 bases, there was a span of 11 bases. Germline V gene sequence: CDR1 MNHEY, CDR2 SMNVEV (reference sequence). The chain's CDR3 is CATRGTTDTQYF. The CDR3 nucleotides are TGTGCCACCCGGGGGACTACAGATACGCAGTATTTT.

V and J are TRBV2 and TRBJ2-1; no definite D call. V shed 8 bases and J shed 5 bases, with 13 bases lying between them. The CDR3 runs to 13 residues. The germline V gene has CDR1 SNHLY and CDR2 FYNNEI. CDR3 sequence (DNA): TGTGCCAGCGGCCCTCGACCGGACAATGAGCAGTTCTTC. Translated, it gives CASGPRPDNEQFF.

This clonotype was detected ten times or more. This chain uses TRBV5-5 with TRBJ2-1, with 10 nucleotides matching TRBD1. The CDR3 is 14 amino acids. The V gene end was trimmed by 3 bases and the J gene end by 7 bases; junction bases not matched to a gene: 4. Germline V gene sequence: CDR1 SGHKS, CDR2 YYEKEE (reference sequence). Here the CDR3 DNA reads TGTGCCAGCAGCTCGGGACAGGGGACGAATGAGCAGTTCTTC. This translates into CASSSGQGTNEQFF.

V usage is TRBV19 and J usage is TRBJ2-7; D call uncertain. The CDR3 sequence is 14 residues long. V was trimmed by 0 bases and J by 9 bases, leaving 15 bases between them. Per the germline V gene, CDR1 is LNHDA and CDR2 is SQIVND (reference sequence). In nucleotides, the CDR3 is TGTGCCAGTAGTATAGAACCAGTATTACACGGGCAGTACTTC. As protein: CASSIEPVLHGQYF.

This clonotype was counted ten times or more. This sequence joins TRBV19 and TRBJ2-4; TRBD2 agrees at 7 bases. The CDR3 is made up of 19 amino acids. V dropped 7 bases and J dropped 0; count of bases not matched to a gene: 18. Germline V gene lookup returns CDR1 LNHDA and CDR2 SQIVND (reference sequence). CDR3 loop: CASTPGIGREHLAKNIQYF. The DNA for the CDR3 is TGTGCCAGTACCCCGGGGATAGGGAGGGAACACTTAGCCAAAAACATTCAGTACTTC.

On this clonotype: A far larger clone differs by one base, so this is likely a read error. The chain has TRBV6-1 and TRBJ2-2, with 11 nucleotides matching TRBD2. Per the germline V gene, CDR1 is MNHNS and CDR2 is SASEGT. V was clipped by 7 bases and J by 5 bases; unmatched bases: 12. The CDR3 is made up of 17 amino acids. This CDR3 is CASILTTLAGETGELFF. The CDR3 region has the DNA TGTGCCAGCATCCTCACAACACTAGCGGGAGAAACCGGGGAGCTGTTTTTT.

For this clonotype: The likely explanation is a read error, given a far larger clone one base away. V gene TRBV7-8 combines with J gene TRBJ2-7; possible D gene TRBD1, 6 bases. This CDR3 spans 12 amino acids. V lost 6 bases, J lost 7 bases, and 13 bases lay in between. Per the germline V gene, CDR1 is SGHVS and CDR2 is FQNEAQ. The CDR3 DNA reads TGTGCCAGCAGACGGGACATCGGGGAGCAGTACTTC. Its protein product is CASRRDIGEQYF.

This chain joins TRBV27 and TRBJ1-4; TRBD1 matches 8 bases. CDR3 size: 14 residues. Germline V CDR1 and CDR2: MNHEY, SMNVEV (reference sequence). Unmatched junction bases numbered 5, after V lost 4 bases and J lost 7 bases. The DNA for the CDR3 is TGTGCCAGCAGTTCAGACAGGGGAGGTGAAAAACTGTTTTTT. Its protein product is CASSSDRGGEKLFF. Using reference TRBV27 and TRBJ1-4 for the parts outside the CDR3, the full variable domain is EAQVTQNPRYLITVTGKKLTVTCSQNMNHEYMSWYRQDPGLGLRQIYYSMNVEVTDKGDVPEGYKVSRKEKRNFPLILESPSPNQTSLYFCASSSDRGGEKLFFGSGTQLSVL.

V gene TRBV2 combines with J gene TRBJ2-3, with D possibly called TRBD1 or TRBD2 (6 bases each). The CDR3 totals 15 residues. CDR1 and CDR2 from the germline V gene are SNHLY and FYNNEI. With 4 bases removed from V and 7 bases from J, the gap between germline ends came to 18 bases. Written as DNA, the CDR3 is TGTGCCAGCAGTGTGGTAGCTGGGGGGCCGTATACGCAGTATTTT. It encodes CASSVVAGGPYTQYF.

CDR3 DNA: TGCGCCAGCAGCCCACCCGGGACGGGCAGAACAGATACGCAGTATTTT. It specifies CASSPPGTGRTDTQYF. The genes are TRBV5-1 and TRBJ2-3; D tentatively fits TRBD1 or TRBD2 (5 bases each). V was shortened by 4 bases and J by 3 bases, with 18 bases between the two germline ends. The CDR3 consists of 16 residues. Germline V gene sequence: CDR1 SGHRS, CDR2 YFSETQ.

A word on this clonotype: A much larger clone lies one base from this, so it may be a read error. The CDR3 sequence: CATCTAKNIQYF. DNA of the CDR3: TGTGCCACTTGTACAGCCAAAAACATTCAGTACTTC. The gene calls are TRBV6-1 and TRBJ2-4; no firm D call. Trimming removed 10 bases at V and 0 bases at J, with 7 bases between. CDR1 and CDR2 (germline): MNHNS, SASEGT. CDR3 size: 12 residues.